This T cell receptor (beta chain) was captured by sequencing in a study of blood T cell repertoires in COVID-19. Study context: Samples came from the United States, Italy and Spain, spanning acute and convalescent COVID-19.

Per the germline V gene, CDR1 is MNHEY and CDR2 is SMNVEV (reference sequence). Trimming left V 5 bases short and J 8 bases short, with 15 bases between. The CDR3 consists of 13 residues. As handled by the study authors: Amplification with reference gene primers provided the estimates of nucleated cell counts. Sequencing was performed with immunoSEQ multiplex PCR; in TCRdb, only in-frame clones are kept and a portion is missing. The DNA gave D and trimming, while V, J and clone size come from that table. The sample lists roughly 24,000 clones, around 84% seen once, with around a sixth in the top ten.

The V and J genes are TRBV27 and TRBJ1-2, with D tentatively TRBD1 (5 bases). The specimen was peripheral blood. The sequence was obtained from a woman of 80 years or more with acute or convalescent COVID-19. CDR3 DNA: TGTGCCAGCAGTCCCGGAGGGGTTGGAGGCTACACCTTC. Its translation: CASSPGGVGGYTF.